The present T cell receptor (beta chain) was sequenced within a study of early T cells in non-severe SARS-CoV-2 infection. Study-wide context: The study sequenced bulk RNA from unsorted whole blood, with chains unpaired.

Molecules of cDNA were individually given unique molecular identifiers that were attached to them. TCRdb independently ran MiXCR on the 5' RACE reads; one entry per CDR3 protein. The sample yields roughly 86,000 distinct CDR3 sequences, more than 5% seen once. The CDR3 sequence is 14 residues long. Trimming cost V 0 bases and J 7 bases; bases outside gene matches: 3. Germline CDR1 reads SGHVS; CDR2 reads FNYEAQ. As to this clonotype: Its antigen is currently unknown.

Study-level findings and limits: Matching with VDJdb favored anti-spike CD8 responses (missing private and CD4 specificities).

This sequence originates from an adult who was a healthcare worker with PCR-confirmed SARS-CoV-2 infection or an uninfected control (not recorded which). This sequence joins TRBV7-6 and TRBJ2-4; 7 nucleotides match TRBD1. Sequenced: whole blood. The DNA for the CDR3 is TGTGCCAGCAGCTTAGCGCAGGGGGACAACATTCAGTACTTC. Protein: CASSLAQGDNIQYF. The full variable domain, in which reference TRBV7-6 and TRBJ2-4 provide the parts outside the CDR3, is GAGVSQSPRYKVTKRGQDVALRCDPISGHVSLYWYRQALGQGPEFLTYFNYEAQQDKSGLPNDRFSAERPEGSISTLTIQRTEQRDSAMYRCASSLAQGDNIQYFGAGTRLSVL.